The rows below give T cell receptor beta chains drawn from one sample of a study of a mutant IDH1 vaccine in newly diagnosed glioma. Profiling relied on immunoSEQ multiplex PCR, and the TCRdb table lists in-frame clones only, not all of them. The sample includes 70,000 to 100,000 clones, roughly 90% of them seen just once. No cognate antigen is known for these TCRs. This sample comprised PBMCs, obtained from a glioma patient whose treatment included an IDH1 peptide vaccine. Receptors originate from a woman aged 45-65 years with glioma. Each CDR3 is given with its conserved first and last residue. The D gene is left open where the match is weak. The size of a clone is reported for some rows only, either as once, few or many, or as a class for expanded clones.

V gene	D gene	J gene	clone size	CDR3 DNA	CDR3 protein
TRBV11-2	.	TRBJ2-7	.	TGTGCCAGCAGCTTATTAGTCGAGCAGTACTTC	CASSLLVEQYF
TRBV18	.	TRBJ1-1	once	TGTGCCAGCTCACCACAAGACGGCCCGAACACTGAAGCTTTCTTT	CASSPQDGPNTEAFF
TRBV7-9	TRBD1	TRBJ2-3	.	TGTGCCAGCAGCACCGGGACAGGGGGCGGCGCAGATACGCAGTATTTT	CASSTGTGGGADTQYF
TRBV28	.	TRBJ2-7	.	TGTGCCAGCAGCCTGAGCTCCTACGAGCAGTACTTC	CASSLSSYEQYF
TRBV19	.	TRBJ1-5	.	TGTGCCAGTAGAGACGTTGGACAGTATAGCAATCAGCCCCAGCATTTT	CASRDVGQYSNQPQHF
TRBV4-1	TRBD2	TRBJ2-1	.	TGCGCCAGCAGCCAAACCGGGACTACATACAATGAGCAGTTCTTC	CASSQTGTTYNEQFF
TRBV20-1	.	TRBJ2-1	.	TGCAGTGCCTTGGACTACAATGAGCAGTTCTTC	CSALDYNEQFF
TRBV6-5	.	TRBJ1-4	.	TGTGCCAGCAGTTACCGGCGACAGGATGAAAAACTGTTTTTT	CASSYRRQDEKLFF
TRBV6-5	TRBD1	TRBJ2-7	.	TGTGCCAGCAGTTATTCCCCGGGACAGGGTTTATACGAGCAGTACTTC	CASSYSPGQGLYEQYF
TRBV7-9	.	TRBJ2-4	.	TGTGCCAGCACGGCACTAGCCAAAAACATTCAGTACTTC	CASTALAKNIQYF
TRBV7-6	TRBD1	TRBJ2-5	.	TGTGCCAGCAGCCCGGACAGGGCGATTGGGACCCAGTACTTC	CASSPDRAIGTQYF
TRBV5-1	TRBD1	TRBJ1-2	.	TGCGCCAGCAGCCAAAAGACAGGGGACGGCTACACCTTC	CASSQKTGDGYTF
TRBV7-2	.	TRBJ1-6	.	TGTGCCAGCAGCTTAGTCGGGTGGGGGGGGACCTACTATAATTCACCCCTCCACTTT	CASSLVGWGGTYYNSPLHF
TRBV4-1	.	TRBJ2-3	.	TGCGCCAGCAGCCAGCCTACAGATACGCAGTATTTT	CASSQPTDTQYF
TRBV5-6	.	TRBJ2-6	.	TGTGCCAGCAGCTTGGGGTGGGGGAGAGGGGCCAACGTCCTGACTTTC	CASSLGWGRGANVLTF
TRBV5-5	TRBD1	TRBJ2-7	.	TGTGCCAGCAGCTTGACCCTATCCGGGACAGGGTACCACGAGCAGTACTTC	CASSLTLSGTGYHEQYF
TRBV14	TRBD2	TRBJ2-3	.	TGTGCCAGCAGCTTCAGCCGGGAGGGCACAGATACGCAGTATTTT	CASSFSREGTDTQYF
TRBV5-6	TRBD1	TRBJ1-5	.	TGTGCCAGCAGCTGGAACAGGGGATATAGCAATCAGCCCCAGCATTTT	CASSWNRGYSNQPQHF
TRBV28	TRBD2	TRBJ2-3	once	TGTGCCAGCACCGTCGGGGGGGAATCAGATACGCAGTATTTT	CASTVGGESDTQYF
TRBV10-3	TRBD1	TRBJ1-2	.	TGTGCCATCAGTGCGAGTACAGGGGCCTATGGCTACACCTTC	CAISASTGAYGYTF
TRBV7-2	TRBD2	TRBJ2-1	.	TGTGCCAGCAGCTTAGTCTCTAGCGGGAGTAAGCAGTTCTTC	CASSLVSSGSKQFF
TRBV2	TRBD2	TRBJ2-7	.	TGTGCCAGCACGAGGCTAGCGGGAGGCGAGCAGTACTTC	CASTRLAGGEQYF
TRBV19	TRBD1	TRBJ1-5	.	TGTGCCACACAGGGGGCGAATAGCAATCAGCCCCAGCATTTT	CATQGANSNQPQHF
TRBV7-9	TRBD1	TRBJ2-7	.	TGTGCCAGCAGCTCGCCGGGACAGGGGGGCGAGCAGTACTTC	CASSSPGQGGEQYF
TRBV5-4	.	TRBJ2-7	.	TGTGCCAGCAGCCCGGGAGGGGGCAGAGGCGAGCAGTACTTC	CASSPGGGRGEQYF
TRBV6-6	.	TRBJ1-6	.	TGTGCCAGCACCCAGCCCGGGTATAATTCACCCCTCCACTTT	CASTQPGYNSPLHF
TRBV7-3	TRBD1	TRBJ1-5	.	TGTGCCAGCAGCTTGACAGGGGGCGGTCAGCCCCAGCATTTT	CASSLTGGGQPQHF
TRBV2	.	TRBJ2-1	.	TGTGCCAGTTCTTTCCGGGTCTACAATGAGCAGTTCTTC	CASSFRVYNEQFF
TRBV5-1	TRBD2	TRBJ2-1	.	TGCGCCAGCAGCAGAGCGGGAGTCACCTACAATGAGCAGTTCTTC	CASSRAGVTYNEQFF
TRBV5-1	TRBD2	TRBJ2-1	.	TGCGCCAGCAGCCTGGATCTAGCGGGGTCGTACAATGAGCAGTTCTTC	CASSLDLAGSYNEQFF
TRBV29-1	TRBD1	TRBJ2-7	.	TGCAGCGTTCTGGGACAGGGGTACTACGAGCAGTACTTC	CSVLGQGYYEQYF
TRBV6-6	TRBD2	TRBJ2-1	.	TGTGCCAGCTCCCTAGCGGGAGTTGGGAATGAGCAGTTCTTC	CASSLAGVGNEQFF
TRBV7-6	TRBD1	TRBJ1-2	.	TGTGCCAGCAGCCCGCAGGGGGGGGACTATGGCTACACCTTC	CASSPQGGDYGYTF
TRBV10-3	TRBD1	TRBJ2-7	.	TGTGCCATCAGTGACCCGACAGGGTCCCCCTCCTACGAGCAGTACTTC	CAISDPTGSPSYEQYF
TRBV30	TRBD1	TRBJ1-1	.	TGTGCCTTACAGGGGGGCACTGAAGCTTTCTTT	CALQGGTEAFF
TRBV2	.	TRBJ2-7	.	TGTGCCAGCAGTGAAAGATTGGGGTCAATGACCTCCTACGAGCAGTACTTC	CASSERLGSMTSYEQYF
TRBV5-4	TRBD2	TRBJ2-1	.	TGTGCCAGCAGCTCGGCGGGGGGGGCCTTAGCGGGAGGTTTTTACAATGAGCAGTTCTTC	CASSSAGGALAGGFYNEQFF
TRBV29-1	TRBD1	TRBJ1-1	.	TGCAGCGTTGAAGGGGGCTACACCGCCGACAGGGTCAACACTGAAGCTTTCTTT	CSVEGGYTADRVNTEAFF
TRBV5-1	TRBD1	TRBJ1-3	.	TGCGCCAGCAGCGAGAGACAGGGGGCGAGGGGAAACACCATATATTTT	CASSERQGARGNTIYF
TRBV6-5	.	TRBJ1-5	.	TGTGCCAGCATTCCAACGGGGGCTGGGAAGCCCCAGCATTTT	CASIPTGAGKPQHF
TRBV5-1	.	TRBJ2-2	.	TGCGCCAGCAGCTTACAGGGAAATACCGGGGAGCTGTTTTTT	CASSLQGNTGELFF
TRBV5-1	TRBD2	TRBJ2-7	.	TGCGCCAGCAGCTTGTCGGGACTAGCGGGAAACGACGAGCAGTACTTC	CASSLSGLAGNDEQYF
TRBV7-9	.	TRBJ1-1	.	TGTGCCAGCAGCTTAGGGGCAGGGACGGACACTGAAGCTTTCTTT	CASSLGAGTDTEAFF
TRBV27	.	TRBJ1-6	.	TGTGCCAGCAGTTTGGTCAGGGGCGGGAGCTCACCCCTCCACTTT	CASSLVRGGSSPLHF
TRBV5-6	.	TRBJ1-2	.	TGTGCCAGCCGCCGGAGGGTCTTTGACTATGGCTACACCTTC	CASRRRVFDYGYTF
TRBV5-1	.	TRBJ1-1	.	TGCGCCAGCAGGTGGGGGGGAACGAACACTGAAGCTTTCTTT	CASRWGGTNTEAFF
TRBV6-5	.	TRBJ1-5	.	TGTGCCAGCAGTTCCTCAGTCTACCGCAATCAGCCCCAGCATTTT	CASSSSVYRNQPQHF
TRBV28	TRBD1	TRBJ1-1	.	TGTGCCAGCAGTTTATTATTCGGGACAGGGGAAACTGAAGCTTTCTTT	CASSLLFGTGETEAFF
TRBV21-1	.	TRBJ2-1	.	TGTGCCAGCAGCAAAGTCGCTCCTAGCGGGAGATCCTACAATGAGCAGTTCTTC	CASSKVAPSGRSYNEQFF
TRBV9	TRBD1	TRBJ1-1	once	TGTGCCAGCAGCCTCCAGGGGGCAAGCACTGAAGCTTTCTTT	CASSLQGASTEAFF
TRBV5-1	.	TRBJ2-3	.	TGCGCCAGCAGCTTGGAAGGGGAACCTATACACACAGATACGCAGTATTTT	CASSLEGEPIHTDTQYF
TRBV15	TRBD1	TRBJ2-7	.	TGTGCCACCAGCAGAGATTTGGGGACAGACTCCTACGAGCAGTACTTC	CATSRDLGTDSYEQYF
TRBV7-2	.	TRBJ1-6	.	TGTGCCAGCAGCTTAAGTTCGGGGCCCAATTCACCCCTCCACTTT	CASSLSSGPNSPLHF
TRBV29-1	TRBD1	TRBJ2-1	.	TGCAGCGTCCGGGACAGATTTTCCTACAATGAGCAGTTCTTC	CSVRDRFSYNEQFF